This T cell receptor (beta chain) was recovered during a study of CD8+ T cells in alopecia areata. General study points: Especially in alopecia totalis/universalis, lesional scalp showed greater clonality than normal scalp did. Persistence during tofacitinib was seen for many expanded lesional clones in scalp and blood.

In germline, CDR1 is MNHEY, CDR2 SMNVEV (reference sequence). The CDR3 spans 14 residues. V shed 5 bases and J shed 4 bases, with 14 bases lying between them. As regards this clone: Its antigen is as yet unknown. Other DNA sequences in the same sample also yield this CDR3.

This sample's treatment: oral pan-JAK inhibitor, 5-10 mg twice daily. Punch biopsies of lesional scalp, plus peripheral blood, were taken from alopecia areata patients. PBMCs provided sorted CD4+ and CD8+ T cells. Once RNA had been extracted, it was reverse transcribed into cDNA to act as the sequencing template. Assay: immunoSEQ multiplex PCR; the TCRdb copy retains only in-frame clones and omits some. The table shows over 90,000 clones, with approximately 84% occurring only once. The genes are TRBV27 and TRBJ1-2; D remains ambiguous. The sequences come from CD8+ T cells sorted from blood, collected around week 30, from a patient treated with tofacitinib. The sequence derives from a human donor with alopecia areata. CDR3 protein: CASSPPDTSYGYTF. The DNA of the CDR3 is TGTGCCAGCAGTCCGCCTGACACCAGCTATGGCTACACCTTC.